What follows are 24 T cell receptor beta chains derived from one specimen sequenced in a study of blood T cells in healthy people across ages. The authors ran a second PCR of about 7 to 11 cycles using a sample-barcoded 5' primer and a J-beta primer mix. One entry per CDR3 protein, called by TCRdb with MiXCR from the 5' RACE reads. Among around 500,000 distinct CDR3 sequences listed, under 55% were seen once. The material sequenced was blood. Receptors were obtained from an elderly man in good health.

On this clonotype itself: An end of the junction does not agree with germline; a read error may underlie this. The gene calls are TRBV7-2 and TRBJ2-3; D is unclear. Germline V gene sequence: CDR1 SGHTA, CDR2 FQGNSA. The CDR3 has 14 amino acids. Written as DNA, the CDR3 is TGTGCCGGCAGCGTATTAGGCCCCTCAGATACGCAGTATTTT. It codes for CAGSVLGPSDTQYF. Combining the CDR3 with reference TRBV7-2 and TRBJ2-3 gives the whole variable domain GAGVSQSPSNKVTEKGKDVELRCDPISGHTALYWYRQSLGQGLEFLIYFQGNSAPDKSGLPSDRFSAERTGGSVSTLTIQRTQQEDSAVYLCAGSVLGPSDTQYFGPGTRLTVL.

The chain couples TRBV28 to TRBJ2-3, with a possible D match to TRBD1 (7 bases). Germline assignment: CDR1 MDHEN and CDR2 SYDVKM. This CDR3 is 16 amino acids long. V was trimmed by 5 bases and J by 0 bases, leaving 15 bases between them. The CDR3 region is CASSIGGGYSTDTQYF. CDR3 coding DNA: TGTGCCAGCAGTATTGGAGGGGGCTATAGCACAGATACGCAGTATTTT.

The V and J genes are TRBV30 and TRBJ2-7; the D gene could be TRBD1 or TRBD2 (5 bases each). The V gene lost 3 bases and the J gene lost 2 bases, with 14 bases spanning the gap. The CDR3 is 14 residues long. The germline CDR1 and CDR2 sequences are GTSNPN and SVGIG (reference sequence). The CDR3 here is CAWSPAGRAYEQYF. Written as DNA, the CDR3 is TGTGCCTGGAGCCCCGCGGGCAGGGCCTACGAGCAGTACTTC.

This chain joins TRBV13 and TRBJ2-1, with D possibly matching TRBD1 (6 bases). Trimming stripped 1 base from V and 5 bases from J, with 12 bases between. The CDR3 covers 15 residues. Germline CDR1 is PRHDT and CDR2 is FYEKMQ (reference sequence). The CDR3 DNA follows: TGTGCCAGCAGCTTAGCGTGGGGGCAGAACAATGAGCAGTTCTTC. It translates to CASSLAWGQNNEQFF. Using reference TRBV13 and TRBJ2-1 for the parts outside the CDR3, the full variable domain is AAGVIQSPRHLIKEKRETATLKCYPIPRHDTVYWYQQGPGQDPQFLISFYEKMQSDKGSIPDRFSAQQFSDYHSELNMSSLELGDSALYFCASSLAWGQNNEQFFGPGTRLTVL.

The chain combines TRBV29-1 with TRBJ1-1, with 9 positions matching TRBD1. The CDR3 consists of 13 residues. The germline V gene has CDR1 SQVTM and CDR2 ANQGSEA. J was trimmed by 7 bases and V by 4 bases; bases with no gene match: 7. CDR3 region: CSVGRTGVNEAFF. The CDR3 DNA follows: TGCAGCGTTGGTCGGACAGGGGTCAATGAAGCTTTCTTT.

The gene calls are TRBV3-1 and TRBJ2-7, with 9 bases fitting TRBD1. CDR1 is LGHDT, CDR2 YNNKEL, per germline (reference sequence). V shed 0 bases, J shed 3 bases, and the junction held 6 bases outside the gene matches. CDR3 length: 16 amino acids. CDR3 in DNA: TGTGCCAGCAGCCAAGATTCCGGGACAGGGCACTACGAGCAGTACTTC. Protein sequence: CASSQDSGTGHYEQYF.

This clonotype came up a few times. This chain joins TRBV4-3 and TRBJ2-1; no clear D gene. Trimming left V 1 base short and J 0 bases short, with 7 bases between. This CDR3 comprises 15 residues. The germline CDR1 and CDR2 sequences are LGHNA and YSLEER. The CDR3 region is CASSQGHYSYNEQFF. The CDR3 nucleotides read TGCGCCAGCAGCCAAGGACACTACTCCTACAATGAGCAGTTCTTC.

This sequence joins TRBV7-9 and TRBJ2-5; TRBD2 aligns across 12 bases. The CDR3 is made up of 16 amino acids. The V gene end was trimmed by 5 bases and the J gene end by 4 bases; junction bases not matched to a gene: 8. In germline, CDR1 is SEHNR, CDR2 FQNEAQ (reference sequence). The CDR3 is CASSVLAGGNLETQYF. The CDR3 DNA sequence: TGTGCCAGCAGCGTACTAGCGGGGGGCAACTTAGAGACCCAGTACTTC.

This sequence joins TRBV27 and TRBJ2-5; 8 bases fit TRBD1. Germline V gene data show CDR1 as MNHEY and CDR2 as SMNVEV (reference sequence). The CDR3 has 15 residues. The trim removed 4 bases at V and 1 base at J, leaving 5 bases unmatched. DNA for the CDR3: TGTGCCAGCAGTTCGCCGGGACAGGCCCAAGAGACCCAGTACTTC. It yields the protein CASSSPGQAQETQYF.

The chain is built from TRBV7-2 and TRBJ2-3, with 10 bases lining up with TRBD2. Germline trimming cut 5 bases from V and 5 bases from J; bases unmatched to any gene: 7. Germline CDR1 is SGHTA and CDR2 is FQGNSA. The CDR3 is 15 amino acids. DNA of the CDR3: TGTGCCAGCAGCAGCACTAGCGGGGTGGTAGATACGCAGTATTTT. Its protein is CASSSTSGVVDTQYF. Full variable domain (remainder filled in from reference TRBV7-2 and TRBJ2-3): GAGVSQSPSNKVTEKGKDVELRCDPISGHTALYWYRQSLGQGLEFLIYFQGNSAPDKSGLPSDRFSAERTGGSVSTLTIQRTQQEDSAVYLCASSSTSGVVDTQYFGPGTRLTVL.

This clonotype was picked up a small number of times. The rearrangement uses TRBV3-1 and TRBJ2-1; D not certain. Germline V gene lookup returns CDR1 LGHDT and CDR2 YNNKEL (reference sequence). Deletions cut 0 bases from V and 7 bases from J, with 22 bases between. The CDR3 extends over 18 amino acids. This CDR3 is CASSQDQRVQLRNNEQFF. CDR3 nucleotide sequence: TGTGCCAGCAGCCAAGATCAAAGGGTGCAGCTAAGAAATAATGAGCAGTTCTTC.

V is TRBV24-1 and J is TRBJ2-5; TRBD1 agrees at 8 bases. J lost 4 bases, V lost 3 bases, and 9 bases had no gene match. CDR3 size: 16 residues. Germline CDR1 and CDR2: KGHDR and SFDVKD. This CDR3 reads CATSDPRTGRGETQYF. The CDR3 nucleotides read TGTGCCACCAGTGATCCCCGGACAGGGCGGGGAGAGACCCAGTACTTC.

Details on this clonotype: A clone one base away is much larger, so this may be a read error. This likely comes from a read error, as the CDR3 has no conserved phenylalanine or tryptophan at its end. The J gene is TRBJ2-1, the V gene TRBV6-6, with 14 bases identical to TRBD2. The junction had 2 bases not matched to a gene; V was cut back by 7 bases and J by 6 bases. Germline CDR1 reads MNHNY; CDR2 reads SVGAGI (reference sequence). The CDR3 covers 14 residues. The CDR3 coding sequence is TGTGCCAGCATCGGGACTAGCGGGAGCAATGAGCAGTTCGTC. Protein sequence: CASIGTSGSNEQFV.

This clonotype has just a few counts. J is TRBJ2-1 and V is TRBV29-1; TRBD1 matches 10 bases. Per the germline V gene, CDR1 is SQVTM and CDR2 is ANQGSEA. CDR3 size: 15 residues. V was clipped by 8 bases and J by 0 bases; unmatched bases: 7. The CDR3, as DNA: TGCAGCACTGGGACAGGGGCGAGCTCCTACAATGAGCAGTTCTTC. Protein product: CSTGTGASSYNEQFF.

This chain uses TRBV12-3 or TRBV12-4 with TRBJ1-6, with 9 bases lining up with TRBD1. The CDR3 contains 17 residues. V lost 5 bases to trimming and J lost 9 bases; unmatched junction nucleotides: 14. This CDR3 reads CASSPGQGSFSVSPLHF. In DNA form, the CDR3 reads TGTGCCAGCAGTCCGGGACAGGGAAGCTTTAGTGTTTCACCCCTCCACTTT.

V usage is TRBV5-1 and J usage is TRBJ2-7, with D perhaps being TRBD1 or TRBD2 (6 bases each). The ends were cut back, 0 bases at V and 6 bases at J, with 19 bases in the middle. There are 16 residues in the CDR3. Germline CDR1 and CDR2: SGHRS and YFSETQ. The CDR3 region is CASSLGGGIPGGEQYF. The CDR3 DNA sequence: TGCGCCAGCAGCTTGGGAGGGGGGATCCCTGGTGGCGAGCAGTACTTC. Variable domain in full (rest from reference TRBV5-1 and TRBJ2-7): KAGVTQTPRYLIKTRGQQVTLSCSPISGHRSVSWYQQTPGQGLQFLFEYFSETQRNKGNFPGRFSGRQFSNSRSEMNVSTLELGDSALYLCASSLGGGIPGGEQYFGPGTRLTVT.

This chain connects TRBV24-1 to TRBJ2-1, with 7 bases aligning to TRBD1. This CDR3 has 18 amino acids. After removal of 2 bases from V and 5 bases from J, the junction contained 14 bases not matched to a gene. Germline V CDR1 and CDR2: KGHDR, SFDVKD. CDR3 nucleotides: TGTGCCACCAGTGATTCCGGGACAGCGGTCGATAGCGACAATGAGCAGTTCTTC. This gives the protein CATSDSGTAVDSDNEQFF.

The CDR3 here is CASSGPIGVEETQYF. The CDR3 nucleotides are TGTGCCAGCTCAGGCCCCATAGGGGTCGAAGAGACCCAGTACTTC. The chain employs TRBV12-3 or TRBV12-4 and TRBJ2-5; maybe TRBD1 (5 bases). The CDR3 contains 15 residues. With 8 bases removed from V and 3 bases from J, the gap between germline ends came to 19 bases.

This clonotype was picked up a small number of times. J is TRBJ2-7 and V is TRBV20-1; 7 nucleotides match TRBD1. The CDR3 consists of 15 residues. After removal of 2 bases from V and 5 bases from J, the junction contained 12 bases not matched to a gene. The germline V gene encodes CDR1 DFQATT and CDR2 SNEGSKA (reference sequence). CDR3 nucleotides: TGCAGTGCTAGACGCAAGACAGGGCCCTCTGACGAGCAGTACTTC. Amino acids: CSARRKTGPSDEQYF.

The chain joins TRBV11-2 to TRBJ2-2; no definite D call. The germline gives CDR1 SGHAT, CDR2 FQNNGV. This CDR3 has 14 residues. The V gene lost 1 base and the J gene lost 7 bases, with 10 bases spanning the gap. The CDR3 sequence: CASSLVGRGGELFF. The CDR3 coding sequence is TGTGCCAGCAGCTTAGTAGGGCGTGGCGGGGAGCTGTTTTTT.

The chain is built from TRBV7-2 and TRBJ2-6, with D unclear. V lost 5 bases and J lost 0, with 8 bases in between. CDR3 length equals 15 residues. Germline V gives CDR1 SGHTA, CDR2 FQGNSA. The CDR3 sequence is CASSLRFSGANVLTF. Here the CDR3 DNA reads TGTGCCAGCAGCCTTCGTTTCTCTGGGGCCAACGTCCTGACTTTC.

About this clonotype itself: A much larger clonotype is one base distant, so this may be a read error. The CDR3 sequence: CASSWAPDTQYF. CDR3 in DNA: TGTGCCAGCAGCTGGGCCCCAGATACGCAGTATTTT. The chain is built from TRBV7-2 and TRBJ2-3; D gene unclear. This CDR3 has 12 amino acids. The V end was cut by 4 bases, the J end by 4 bases, with 6 bases between. Per the germline V gene, CDR1 is SGHTA and CDR2 is FQGNSA.

The gene calls are TRBV20-1 and TRBJ2-3; 9 bases map to TRBD2. CDR1 and CDR2 from the germline V gene are DFQATT and SNEGSKA (reference sequence). This CDR3 is built from 15 residues. The ends lost 6 bases at V and 0 bases at J; junction bases unmatched: 7. CDR3 in amino acids: CSAPPSGESTDTQYF. Written as DNA, the CDR3 is TGCAGTGCCCCGCCTAGCGGGGAGAGCACAGATACGCAGTATTTT.

This clonotype was seen only a few times. The rearrangement links TRBV20-1 to TRBJ1-2; 11 bases map to TRBD1. The germline V gene has CDR1 DFQATT and CDR2 SNEGSKA (reference sequence). The CDR3 runs to 14 residues. With V trimmed by 6 bases and J by 9 bases, 12 bases remained unmatched. CDR3 protein: CSAPGQGARLSYTF. CDR3 bases: TGCAGTGCGCCCGGACAGGGGGCCAGGCTAAGCTACACCTTC.